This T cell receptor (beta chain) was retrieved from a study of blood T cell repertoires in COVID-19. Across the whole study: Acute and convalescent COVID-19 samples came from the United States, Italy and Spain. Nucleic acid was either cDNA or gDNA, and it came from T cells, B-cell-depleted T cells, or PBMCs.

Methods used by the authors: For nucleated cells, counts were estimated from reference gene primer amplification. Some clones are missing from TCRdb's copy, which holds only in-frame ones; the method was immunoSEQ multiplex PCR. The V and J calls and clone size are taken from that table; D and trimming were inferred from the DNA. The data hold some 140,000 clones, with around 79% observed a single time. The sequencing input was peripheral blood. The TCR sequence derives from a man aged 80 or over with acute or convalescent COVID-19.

CDR3 nucleotides: TGTGCCAGCAGTTTCACAAGAGGAAACACCATATATTTT. It codes for CASSFTRGNTIYF. This chain joins TRBV27 and TRBJ1-3; D is ambiguous. Between the trimmed V and J ends, which lost 3 bases and 4 bases, there was a span of 7 bases. Germline CDR1 reads MNHEY; CDR2 reads SMNVEV (reference sequence). This CDR3 is built from 13 residues.